Here is one T cell receptor beta chain with its context. This clone's antigen is unknown. No qualities accompany the bases; no much larger clone lies one base away. First-strand cDNA was synthesized with Superscript III and a set of TRAV- and TRBV-specific primers, covering both TCRalpha and TCRbeta chains. TCRs were amplified with Phusion for roughly 19 PCR cycles, with a constant-region primer paired with the adapter attached to the V primers. The isolated mRNA was amplified using the MessageAmp II aRNA Amplification Kit, with in vitro transcription performed for around 16 hours at 37 degrees C. The Dynabeads mRNA DIRECT Purification Kit was used to isolate the mRNA for TCR sequencing. Indexed Illumina adapters were added in a second Phusion PCR of 25 cycles, after which AMPure XP beads were used to purify the products. The original pipeline was this. Using custom Perl scripts, TCR sequences that encoded the same protein were pooled, out-of-frame sequences were dropped, and the abundance of each clonotype was calculated. Any TCR sequence backed by just one read was left out of the analysis. Repertoire metrics included Shannon entropy, Gini index, clonality, richness, and frequency of TCRs shared between repertoires. The public sequencing data were trimmed at Q25 with fastp and processed into clonotypes with MiXCR by TCRdb, which kept only in-frame beta chains. Rows matching on CDR3 protein sequence are summarized as one entry with the most common DNA and genes. These V and J calls rely on TCRdb rather than the paper's analysis. This sample gives 12,000 to 15,000 distinct CDR3 sequences in total; 65% to 75% of them show up just once. Approximately 5% of the sample rests with the top ten.

As encoded in the germline V gene, CDR1 is MNHNS while CDR2 is SASEGT. Relative to germline, V is missing 5 bases and J is missing 8 bases, with 5 bases of the junction outside any gene match. Counted from cysteine to phenylalanine, this CDR3 has 13 amino acids. Only CDR3 DNA remains: 39 bases, in frame from the first base. This specimen belongs to a study of low-dose radiotherapy and immunotherapy resistance in tumors (dated by TCRdb to 2021 to 2024). In terms of the full investigation: In Cohort 1, each fraction delivered 0.5 Gy every 2 weeks, and the prescribed total PTV dose was 6.5 Gy. In Cohort 2, 1 Gy per fraction was delivered every two weeks, for a total of 13 Gy over 26 weeks. Nivolumab was administered intravenously as a 240 mg flat dose every two weeks, and ipilimumab was administered intravenously at 1 mg/kg every six weeks. Cyclophosphamide 200 mg/m2 was administered intravenously every two weeks, one day before each radiation and immunotherapy administration. Aspirin 300 mg was taken orally once daily by patients for four cycles, starting on cycle 1 day 1. No randomization into treatment groups was done for the people taking part in the trial. The translational analysis covered eight patients: three from the first dose cohort and the first five from the second dose cohort.

Donors were enrolled in RACIN, a single-arm phase I dose-escalation trial combining nivolumab, ipilimumab, aspirin, low-dose cyclophosphamide and low-dose radiotherapy. Patients were eligible if they had advanced solid tumors that were TIL-negative. This clonotype originated in a human donor with advanced metastatic prostate, ovarian, gallbladder or colorectal cancer (not recorded which). This table probably holds off-target reads from a library built for another chain. The rearranged segments are TRBV6-1 and TRBJ2-1, with 8 middle bases fitting TRBD1. The CDR3 has the sequence CASSRQGIDEQFF. The DNA is TGTGCCAGCAGTCGACAGGGGATCGATGAGCAGTTCTTC.